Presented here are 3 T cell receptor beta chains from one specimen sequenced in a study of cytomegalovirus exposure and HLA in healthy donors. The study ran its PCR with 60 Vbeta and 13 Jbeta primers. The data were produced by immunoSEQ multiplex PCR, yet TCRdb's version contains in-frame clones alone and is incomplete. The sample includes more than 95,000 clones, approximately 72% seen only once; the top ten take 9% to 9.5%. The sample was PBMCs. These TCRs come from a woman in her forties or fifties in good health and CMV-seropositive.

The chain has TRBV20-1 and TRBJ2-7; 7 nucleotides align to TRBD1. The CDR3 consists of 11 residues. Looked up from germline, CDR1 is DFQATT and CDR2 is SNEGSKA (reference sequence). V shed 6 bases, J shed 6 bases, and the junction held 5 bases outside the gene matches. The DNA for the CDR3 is TGCAGTGCCCCACAGGGGACCGAGCAGTACTTC. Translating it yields CSAPQGTEQYF.

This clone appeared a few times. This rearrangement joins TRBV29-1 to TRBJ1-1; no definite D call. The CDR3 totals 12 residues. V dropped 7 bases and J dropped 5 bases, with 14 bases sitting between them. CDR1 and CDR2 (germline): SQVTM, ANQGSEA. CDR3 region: CSGGIASTEAFF. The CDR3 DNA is TGCAGCGGCGGGATAGCGAGTACTGAAGCTTTCTTT.

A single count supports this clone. Here the CDR3 DNA reads TGTGCCACCAGCAGAGATAAAGGGAGGAATGAGCAGTTCTTC. Protein product: CATSRDKGRNEQFF. The chain has TRBV15 and TRBJ2-1; maybe TRBD2 (6 bases). Trimming pared 0 bases from V and 7 bases from J, leaving 10 bases between. CDR1 is LNHNV and CDR2 is YYDKDF in the germline V gene (reference sequence). The CDR3 spans 14 residues.